The 24 T cell receptor beta chains reported below all come from one sample, sequenced in a study of CD8 T cells in Susac syndrome. Random hexamers primed reverse transcription of roughly 0.5 to 1 ug RNA. Each CDR3 protein is one row after TCRdb ran MiXCR on the immunoSEQ multiplex PCR reads. Of 300,000 to 350,000 distinct CDR3 sequences in the sample, 92% are singletons; the top ten hold approximately 0.065%. Specimen: CD4+ T cells from PBMCs. The receptors here all came from a human donor with multiple sclerosis.

The chain couples TRBV7-2 to TRBJ1-5, with unresolved D. This CDR3 is 14 amino acids long. V was cut by 2 bases and J by 12 bases, with 17 bases left in between. Germline assignment: CDR1 SGHTA and CDR2 FQGNSA. The CDR3 protein is CASSLRPSDGVQHF. The CDR3 DNA follows: TGTGCCAGCAGCTTACGTCCATCCGACGGGGTCCAGCATTTT.

The genes are TRBV2 and TRBJ2-3; D is unclear. The CDR3 is made up of 15 amino acids. CDR1 is SNHLY, CDR2 FYNNEI, per germline. The V gene lost 2 bases and the J gene lost 0 bases, with 9 bases spanning the gap. The CDR3 nucleotides are TGTGCCAGCAGTGAACGTACAATAAGCACAGATACGCAGTATTTT. This gives the protein CASSERTISTDTQYF. Variable domain in full (rest from reference TRBV2 and TRBJ2-3): EPEVTQTPSHQVTQMGQEVILRCVPISNHLYFYWYRQILGQKVEFLVSFYNNEISEKSEIFDDQFSVERPDGSNFTLKIRSTKLEDSAMYFCASSERTISTDTQYFGPGTRLTVL.

The chain recombines TRBV12-3 or TRBV12-4 with TRBJ2-7; D might be TRBD1 (6 bases). The ends were cut back, 4 bases at V and 8 bases at J, with 12 bases in the middle. The CDR3 covers 12 residues. This chain's CDR3 is CASSYREVKQYF. The DNA of the CDR3 is TGTGCCAGCAGTTACAGGGAAGTGAAGCAGTACTTC.

J is TRBJ2-3 and V is TRBV20-1, with unresolved D. The V end lost 5 bases, the J end lost 2 bases, and 17 bases lay between the germline ends. The CDR3 is made up of 15 amino acids. Germline V lookup: CDR1 DFQATT, CDR2 SNEGSKA (reference sequence). CDR3 DNA: TGCAGTGCTCCCCCCCGCCCACTAAACACAGATACGCAGTATTTT. Encoded protein: CSAPPRPLNTDTQYF.

This clonotype was observed once. The rearrangement links TRBV6-6 to TRBJ2-3; 7 nucleotides line up with TRBD2. Germline CDR1 is MNHNY and CDR2 is SVGAGI (reference sequence). V shed 10 bases, J shed 2 bases, and the junction held 9 bases outside the gene matches. This CDR3 has 14 residues. The DNA for the CDR3 is TGTGCCACCGGGGGGATTCAACTCACAGATACGCAGTATTTT. Residues: CATGGIQLTDTQYF.

This chain connects TRBV20-1 to TRBJ1-1; 8 bases are a match to TRBD1. This CDR3 has 15 residues. The germline V gene has CDR1 DFQATT and CDR2 SNEGSKA (reference sequence). Trimming removed 5 bases from V and 1 base from J; junction bases left unmatched: 9. CDR3 nucleotide sequence: TGCAGTGCTGGTCTATACGGGACAGGGAACACTGAAGCTTTCTTT. Translating gives CSAGLYGTGNTEAFF.

The gene calls are TRBV11-1 and TRBJ1-2; D is undetermined. The CDR3 length is 12 residues. V was shortened by 5 bases and J by 7 bases, with 11 bases between the two germline ends. Germline CDR1 SGHAT, CDR2 FQDESV (reference sequence). CDR3 region: CASSLLGRGYTF. The CDR3 coding sequence is TGTGCCAGCAGCCTACTGGGCCGTGGCTACACCTTC.

This chain uses TRBV4-3 with TRBJ2-1, with 8 bases that match TRBD2. The CDR3 is 16 amino acids. Germline loops: CDR1 LGHNA, CDR2 YSLEER. V lost 6 bases and J lost 2; bases outside the gene matches: 9. CDR3 DNA sequence: TGCGCCAGCAGTTACCAGAGCGGGAGTGCCTACAATGAGCAGTTCTTC. Encoded protein: CASSYQSGSAYNEQFF.

The chain recombines TRBV20-1 with TRBJ2-5; 7 bases fit TRBD1. The trim removed 5 bases at V and 2 bases at J, leaving 14 bases unmatched. The CDR3 extends over 16 amino acids. Germline values: CDR1 DFQATT, CDR2 SNEGSKA (reference sequence). Written as DNA, the CDR3 is TGCAGTGCTTACTCGTCAACCGCAGGGGGACAAGAGACCCAGTACTTC. Its translation is CSAYSSTAGGQETQYF.

The V and J genes are TRBV14 and TRBJ2-2; D uncertain. The CDR3 has 16 residues. Germline assignment: CDR1 SGHDN and CDR2 FVKESK. Trimming cost V 1 base and J 7 bases, with 16 bases left between them. The CDR3 spells CASSQAVRALYGELFF. As DNA, the CDR3 is TGTGCCAGCAGCCAAGCGGTCCGTGCGCTCTACGGGGAGCTGTTTTTT.

V usage is TRBV11-3 and J usage is TRBJ2-3, with 9 nucleotides matching TRBD2. CDR3 size: 16 residues. CDR1 is SGHNT, CDR2 YENEEA, per germline. V lost 5 bases and J lost 6; bases outside the gene matches: 12. For the CDR3, the DNA is TGTGCCAGCAGCCAAGGCCTGGCGGGGGGGCTCGATACGCAGTATTTT. Translating it yields CASSQGLAGGLDTQYF.

V gene TRBV3-1 combines with J gene TRBJ1-2, with a tentative D call TRBD1 (5 bases). V lost 6 bases and J 4 bases, leaving 18 bases between the germline ends. Germline values: CDR1 LGHDT, CDR2 YNNKEL (reference sequence). The CDR3 sequence is 15 residues long. CDR3 in amino acids: CASRSSGGERYGYTF. The CDR3 bases are TGTGCCAGCAGATCCTCCGGGGGAGAACGCTATGGCTACACCTTC.

The V gene is TRBV30, the J gene TRBJ1-4, with D uncertain. This CDR3 is 12 amino acids long. Trimming cost V 0 bases and J 10 bases, with 9 bases left between them. The germline V gene has CDR1 GTSNPN and CDR2 SVGIG (reference sequence). DNA of the CDR3: TGTGCCTGGAGTGTACTCGAAGGAAAACTGTTTTTT. This codes for CAWSVLEGKLFF.

The genes are TRBV10-3 and TRBJ2-3, with TRBD1 matching over 8 bases. The CDR3 totals 14 residues. V dropped 3 bases and J dropped 4; count of bases not matched to a gene: 3. Looked up from germline, CDR1 is ENHRY and CDR2 is SYGVKD. The DNA of the CDR3 is TGTGCCATCAGTGACCCGACAGGGGCAGATACGCAGTATTTT. As protein: CAISDPTGADTQYF.

The V and J genes are TRBV7-9 and TRBJ1-1; unclear D gene. Germline lookup yields CDR1 SEHNR and CDR2 FQNEAQ (reference sequence). V shed 1 base and J shed 4 bases, with 4 bases lying between them. The CDR3 covers 12 residues. DNA for the CDR3: TGTGCCAGCAGCTTAGGTGCCACTGAAGCTTTCTTT. Protein sequence: CASSLGATEAFF.

V and J are TRBV12-3 or TRBV12-4 and TRBJ2-2, with D perhaps matching TRBD1 (5 bases). The CDR3 length is 14 residues. V was clipped by 6 bases and J by 4 bases, with 12 bases between them. The CDR3 nucleotides read TGTGCCAGCAGCCCCGGACATCCCACCGGGGAGCTGTTTTTT. The encoded protein is CASSPGHPTGELFF.

The chain recombines TRBV3-1 with TRBJ2-1; possibly TRBD1 or TRBD2 for D (6 bases each). The germline CDR1 and CDR2 sequences are LGHDT and YNNKEL (reference sequence). CDR3 length: 14 residues. V dropped 4 bases and J dropped 9 bases, with 16 bases sitting between them. Here the CDR3 reads CASSLGSGGTEQFF. CDR3 in DNA: TGTGCCAGCAGCCTCGGTTCCGGGGGCACTGAGCAGTTCTTC.

The count of this clonotype is one. J is TRBJ1-1 and V is TRBV29-1; 11 bases are shared with TRBD1. Germline V gene data show CDR1 as SQVTM and CDR2 as ANQGSEA. This CDR3 spans 12 amino acids. The junction had 3 bases not matched to a gene; V was cut back by 7 bases and J by 5 bases. CDR3 in amino acids: CSGDRGRTEAFF. Written as DNA, the CDR3 is TGCAGCGGGGACAGGGGGAGGACTGAAGCTTTCTTT.

The V and J genes are TRBV12-3 or TRBV12-4 and TRBJ1-1, with D unresolved. Trimming removed 0 bases from V and 4 bases from J, with 9 bases in between. The CDR3 loop spans 14 amino acids. CDR3 sequence (DNA): TGTGCCAGCAGTTTAGCAGGTCGGACCACTGAAGCTTTCTTT. Protein product: CASSLAGRTTEAFF.

Here the CDR3 DNA reads TGTGCCTGGAGTGTACGGGTGGTTCCAGATACGCAGTATTTT. This sequence encodes CAWSVRVVPDTQYF. The chain is built from TRBV30 and TRBJ2-3; no clear D gene. V gave up 0 bases and J gave up 4 bases, with 11 bases separating them. Germline CDR1 and CDR2: GTSNPN and SVGIG (reference sequence). The CDR3 is 14 residues long. The full variable domain, in which reference TRBV30 and TRBJ2-3 provide the parts outside the CDR3, is SQTIHQWPATLVQPVGSPLSLECTVEGTSNPNLYWYRQAAGRGLQLLFYSVGIGQISSEVPQNLSASRPQDRQFILSSKKLLLSDSGFYLCAWSVRVVPDTQYFGPGTRLTVL.

This sequence joins TRBV5-1 and TRBJ2-3; a possible D gene is TRBD2 (6 bases). Trimming left V 0 bases short and J 1 base short, with 12 bases between. Germline-derived CDR1 and CDR2 are SGHRS and YFSETQ. The CDR3 contains 16 residues. Here the CDR3 DNA reads TGCGCCAGCAGCTTGGACGGCGGGATGGGCACAGATACGCAGTATTTT. As protein: CASSLDGGMGTDTQYF.

This chain connects TRBV20-1 to TRBJ2-3; 8 bases are a match to TRBD2. Germline CDR1 DFQATT, CDR2 SNEGSKA (reference sequence). V trimming: 3 bases; J trimming: 8 bases; junction bases outside the gene matches: 22. This CDR3 has 18 residues. Written as DNA, the CDR3 is TGCAGTGCTAGTAGATCGGCGGGAGGTCCCCCTCCTGGAGGTACGCAGTATTTT. Encoded protein: CSASRSAGGPPPGGTQYF.

This clonotype has only one observation. V is TRBV7-2 and J is TRBJ2-1; TRBD2 aligns across 12 bases. CDR1 SGHTA and CDR2 FQGNSA come from the germline V gene. J lost 10 bases, V lost 4 bases, and 11 bases had no gene match. The CDR3 contains 16 residues. The CDR3 here is CASSSSGGAVIVEQFF. The CDR3 coding sequence is TGTGCCAGCAGCTCTAGCGGGGGGGCCGTAATCGTGGAGCAGTTCTTC.

This sequence joins TRBV20-1 and TRBJ2-5, with no clear D. The length of the CDR3 is 13 residues. Germline lookup yields CDR1 DFQATT and CDR2 SNEGSKA (reference sequence). V gave up 6 bases and J gave up 0 bases, with 11 bases separating them. This CDR3 is CSAKRRYQETQYF. CDR3 nucleotides: TGCAGTGCCAAGAGACGGTACCAAGAGACCCAGTACTTC.